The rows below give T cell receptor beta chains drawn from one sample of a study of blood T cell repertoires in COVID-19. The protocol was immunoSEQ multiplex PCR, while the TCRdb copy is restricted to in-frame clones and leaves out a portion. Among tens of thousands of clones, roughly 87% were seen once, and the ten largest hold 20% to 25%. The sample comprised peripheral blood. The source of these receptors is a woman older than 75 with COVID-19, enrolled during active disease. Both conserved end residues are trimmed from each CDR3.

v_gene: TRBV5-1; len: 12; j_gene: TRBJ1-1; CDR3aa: ASSWGQLSTEAF
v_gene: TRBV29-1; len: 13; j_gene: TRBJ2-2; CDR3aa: SVRREETNTGELF
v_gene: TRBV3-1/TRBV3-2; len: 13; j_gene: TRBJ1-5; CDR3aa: ASSQDVRKTQPQH
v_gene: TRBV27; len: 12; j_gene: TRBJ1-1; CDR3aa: ASKGGQPNTEAF
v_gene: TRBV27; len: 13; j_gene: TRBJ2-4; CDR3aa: ASSFPGEAKNIQY
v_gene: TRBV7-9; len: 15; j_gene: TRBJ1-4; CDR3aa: ASSPGTAPLQIEKLF
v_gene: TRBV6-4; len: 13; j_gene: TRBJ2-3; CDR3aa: ASSDSGGVADTQY
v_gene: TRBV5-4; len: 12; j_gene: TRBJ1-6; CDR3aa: ASSLQGRDSPLH
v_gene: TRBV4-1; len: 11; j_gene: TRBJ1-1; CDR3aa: ASSQDSSTEAF
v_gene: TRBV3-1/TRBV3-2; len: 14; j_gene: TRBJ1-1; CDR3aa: ASSQKTGGWNTEAF
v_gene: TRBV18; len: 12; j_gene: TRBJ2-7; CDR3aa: ASSPGQGTLEQY
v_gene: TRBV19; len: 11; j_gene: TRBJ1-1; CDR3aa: ASSPLTGTEAF
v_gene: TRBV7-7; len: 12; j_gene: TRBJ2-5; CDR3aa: ASSSTTGEETQY
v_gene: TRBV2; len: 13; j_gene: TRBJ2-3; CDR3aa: ASSRTSGGTDTQY
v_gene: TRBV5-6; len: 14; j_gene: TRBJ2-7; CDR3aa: ASSLSRGFLSYEQY
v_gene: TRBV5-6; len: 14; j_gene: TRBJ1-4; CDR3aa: ASSLEGKPANEKLF
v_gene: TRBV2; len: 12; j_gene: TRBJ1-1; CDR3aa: ASSVDRWNTEAF
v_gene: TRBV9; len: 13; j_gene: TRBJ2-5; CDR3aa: ASSNRVSGGETQY
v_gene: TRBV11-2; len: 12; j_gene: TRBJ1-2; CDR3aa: ASSLDQTNYGYT
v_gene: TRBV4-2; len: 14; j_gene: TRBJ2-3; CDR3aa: ASSQIAGGYTDTQY
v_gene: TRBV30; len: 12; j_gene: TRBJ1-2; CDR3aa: AWGRGETNYGYT
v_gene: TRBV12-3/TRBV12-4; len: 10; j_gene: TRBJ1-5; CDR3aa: ASSRGNQPQH
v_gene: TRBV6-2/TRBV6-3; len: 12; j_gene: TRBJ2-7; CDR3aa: ASSYDWVSYEQY
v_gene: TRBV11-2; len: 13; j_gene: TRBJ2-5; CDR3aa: ASSFGGGGGETQY